These 9 T cell receptor beta chains were all obtained from the same sample, sequenced in a study of cytomegalovirus exposure and HLA in healthy donors. 13 Jbeta primers and 60 Vbeta primers were used for the PCR. The table came from immunoSEQ multiplex PCR; TCRdb's copy has only in-frame clones and leaves some out. The table has under 200,000 clones, over 75% seen once. Sequencing was carried out using PBMCs. Source of these receptors: a woman in her late teens or twenties in good health and CMV-seronegative.

The table lists this clone with a few counts. The J gene is TRBJ2-2, the V gene TRBV11-2, with 7 bases aligning to TRBD1. The CDR3 spans 17 residues. V lost 4 bases to trimming and J lost 5 bases; unmatched junction nucleotides: 13. Per the germline V gene, CDR1 is SGHAT and CDR2 is FQNNGV. The CDR3 region is CASSWTGTSTATGELFF. The CDR3 coding sequence is TGTGCCAGCAGCTGGACAGGAACTTCAACAGCAACCGGGGAGCTGTTTTTT.

The chain uses TRBV25-1 and TRBJ1-1; D uncertain. CDR1 and CDR2 (germline): MGHDK, SYGVNS. The CDR3 covers 13 residues. With 4 bases removed from V and 8 bases from J, the gap between germline ends came to 14 bases. The CDR3 is CASSVSRSIEAFF. The DNA of the CDR3 is TGTGCCAGCAGTGTCTCCCGGTCGATAGAAGCTTTCTTT.

The rearrangement joins TRBV11-2 to TRBJ2-4; D perhaps matches TRBD2 (7 bases). V lost 0 bases and J lost 7, with 13 bases in between. Germline CDR1 SGHAT, CDR2 FQNNGV. The CDR3 sequence is 15 residues long. CDR3 residues: CASSLEWGRENIQYF. For the CDR3, the DNA is TGTGCCAGCAGCTTAGAGTGGGGGCGGGAGAACATTCAGTACTTC.

CDR3 sequence: CAARAGGLVNEQFF. For the CDR3, the DNA is TGTGCCGCAAGGGCGGGGGGGCTGGTCAATGAGCAGTTCTTC. The V and J genes are TRBV21-1 and TRBJ2-1; TRBD2 was called by the table and not checked on the DNA. TRBV21-1 is labeled a pseudogene. The CDR3 has 14 amino acids.

The chain combines TRBV9 with TRBJ2-1, with D maybe TRBD2 (5 bases). The ends were cut back, 0 bases at V and 7 bases at J, with 20 bases in the middle. Germline V gene data show CDR1 as SGDLS and CDR2 as YYNGEE. The CDR3 contains 17 residues. The CDR3 DNA follows: TGTGCCAGCAGCGTAGGGGTCTCCCGCCTAGCTGAGAATGAGCAGTTCTTC. Its translation: CASSVGVSRLAENEQFF.

Notes on this clone: Other DNA sequences within the sample encode an identical CDR3. The chain carries TRBV11-2 and TRBJ1-1; D perhaps matches TRBD1 (6 bases). CDR3 length: 14 residues. The germline CDR1 and CDR2 sequences are SGHAT and FQNNGV. V lost 1 base and J 6 bases, leaving 12 bases between the germline ends. The CDR3, as DNA: TGTGCCAGCAGCTTAGCTGCAGGGGCGTCTGAAGCTTTCTTT. Protein sequence: CASSLAAGASEAFF.

The chain couples TRBV7-3 to TRBJ2-1, with 12 bases that match TRBD2. With 5 bases clipped from V and 8 bases from J, the junction kept 22 bases outside the gene matches. The CDR3 has 20 amino acids. CDR1 is SGHTA and CDR2 is FQGTGA in the germline V gene. CDR3: CASSPKGLPRLAGALDEQFF. The CDR3 DNA reads TGTGCCAGCAGCCCCAAGGGTCTCCCCCGACTAGCGGGGGCCTTGGATGAGCAGTTCTTC.

The chain is built from TRBV7-9 and TRBJ2-7; D is uncertain. V was clipped by 0 bases and J by 4 bases, with 4 bases between them. From germline, CDR1 is SEHNR and CDR2 FQNEAQ (reference sequence). This CDR3 comprises 12 residues. This chain's CDR3 is CASSLAIYEQYF. CDR3 DNA: TGTGCCAGCAGCTTAGCTATATACGAGCAGTACTTC.

The gene calls are TRBV18 and TRBJ2-5; no firm D call. Germline V gene lookup returns CDR1 KGHSH and CDR2 LQKENI. The CDR3 runs to 15 residues. Trimming took 0 bases from V and 0 from J, leaving 8 bases between them. In DNA form, the CDR3 reads TGTGCCAGCTCACCACCGGGCAGGTACCAAGAGACCCAGTACTTC. This codes for CASSPPGRYQETQYF. The full variable domain, with the rest looked up from reference TRBV18 and TRBJ2-5, is NAGVMQNPRHLVRRRGQEARLRCSPMKGHSHVYWYRQLPEEGLKFMVYLQKENIIDESGMPKERFSAEFPKEGPSILRIQQVVRGDSAAYFCASSPPGRYQETQYFGPGTRLLVL.